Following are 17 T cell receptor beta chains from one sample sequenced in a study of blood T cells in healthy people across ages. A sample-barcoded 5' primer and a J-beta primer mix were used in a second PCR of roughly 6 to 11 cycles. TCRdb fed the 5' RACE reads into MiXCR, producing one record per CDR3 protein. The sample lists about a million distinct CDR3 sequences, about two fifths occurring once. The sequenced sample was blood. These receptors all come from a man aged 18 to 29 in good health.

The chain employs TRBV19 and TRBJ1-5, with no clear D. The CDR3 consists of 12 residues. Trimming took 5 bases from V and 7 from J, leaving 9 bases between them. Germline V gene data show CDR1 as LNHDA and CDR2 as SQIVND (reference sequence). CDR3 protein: CASSSLRQPQHF. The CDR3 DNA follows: TGTGCCAGTAGTTCACTAAGACAGCCCCAGCATTTT.

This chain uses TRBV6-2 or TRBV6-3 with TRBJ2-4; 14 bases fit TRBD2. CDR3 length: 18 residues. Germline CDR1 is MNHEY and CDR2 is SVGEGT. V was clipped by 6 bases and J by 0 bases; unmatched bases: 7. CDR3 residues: CASRGLAGGLGAKNIQYF. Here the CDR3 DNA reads TGTGCCAGCAGAGGACTAGCGGGGGGTCTCGGAGCCAAAAACATTCAGTACTTC.

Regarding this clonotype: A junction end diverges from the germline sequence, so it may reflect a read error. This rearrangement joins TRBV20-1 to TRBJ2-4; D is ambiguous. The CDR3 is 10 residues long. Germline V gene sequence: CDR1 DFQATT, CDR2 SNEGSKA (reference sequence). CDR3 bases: TGCAGTGCTACAAGGACGCTGCCAAACTTC. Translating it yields CSATRTLPNF.

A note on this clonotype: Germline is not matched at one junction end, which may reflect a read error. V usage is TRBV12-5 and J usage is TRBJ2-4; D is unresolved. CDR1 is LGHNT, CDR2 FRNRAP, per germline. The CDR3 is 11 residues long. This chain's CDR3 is CASGTPYERYF. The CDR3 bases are TGTGCGAGTGGAACCCCCTACGAGCGGTACTTC.

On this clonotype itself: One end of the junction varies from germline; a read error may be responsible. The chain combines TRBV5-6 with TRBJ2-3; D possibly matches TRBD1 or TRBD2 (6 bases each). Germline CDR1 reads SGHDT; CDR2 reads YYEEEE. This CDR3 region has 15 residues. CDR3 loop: CASSLGGGPTETQYF. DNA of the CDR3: TGTGCCAGCAGCTTGGGAGGGGGGCCCACAGAGACGCAGTATTTT.

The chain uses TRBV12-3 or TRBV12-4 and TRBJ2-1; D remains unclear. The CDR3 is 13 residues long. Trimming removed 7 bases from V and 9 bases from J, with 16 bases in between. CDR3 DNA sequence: TGTGCCAGCAATCCGCAGGCTCCTGGTGAGCAGTTCTTC. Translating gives CASNPQAPGEQFF.

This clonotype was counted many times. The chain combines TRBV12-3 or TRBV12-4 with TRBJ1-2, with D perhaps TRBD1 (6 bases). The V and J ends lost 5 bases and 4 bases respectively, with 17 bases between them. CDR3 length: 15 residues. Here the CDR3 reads CASSPRGGTVYGYTF. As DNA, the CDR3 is TGTGCCAGCAGTCCCAGGGGCGGGACGGTCTATGGCTACACCTTC.

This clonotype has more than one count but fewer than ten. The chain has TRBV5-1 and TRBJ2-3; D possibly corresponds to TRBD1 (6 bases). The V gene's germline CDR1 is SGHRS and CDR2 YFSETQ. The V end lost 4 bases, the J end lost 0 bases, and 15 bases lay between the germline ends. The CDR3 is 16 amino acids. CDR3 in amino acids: CASSPEGGPSTDTQYF. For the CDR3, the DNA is TGCGCCAGCAGCCCCGAAGGGGGACCTAGCACAGATACGCAGTATTTT.

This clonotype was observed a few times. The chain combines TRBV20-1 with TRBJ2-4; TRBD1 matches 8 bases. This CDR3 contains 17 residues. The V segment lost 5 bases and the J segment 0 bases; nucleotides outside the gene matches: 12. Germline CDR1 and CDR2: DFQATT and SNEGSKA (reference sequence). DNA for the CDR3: TGCAGTGCTCCTGACAGGGGCGAACCCCTAGCCAAAAACATTCAGTACTTC. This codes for CSAPDRGEPLAKNIQYF.

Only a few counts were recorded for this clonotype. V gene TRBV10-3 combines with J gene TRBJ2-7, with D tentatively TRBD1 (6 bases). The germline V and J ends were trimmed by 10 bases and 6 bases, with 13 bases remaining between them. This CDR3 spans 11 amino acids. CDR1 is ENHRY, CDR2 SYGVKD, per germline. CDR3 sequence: CASRGNGEQYF. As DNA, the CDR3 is TGTGCCAGCAGGGGCAATGGCGAGCAGTACTTC.

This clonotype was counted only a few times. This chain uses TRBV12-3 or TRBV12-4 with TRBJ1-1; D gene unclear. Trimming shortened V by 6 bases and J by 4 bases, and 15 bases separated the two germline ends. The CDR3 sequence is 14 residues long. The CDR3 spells CASRSAFDATEAFF. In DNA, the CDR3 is TGTGCCAGCAGATCCGCATTCGACGCCACTGAAGCTTTCTTT.

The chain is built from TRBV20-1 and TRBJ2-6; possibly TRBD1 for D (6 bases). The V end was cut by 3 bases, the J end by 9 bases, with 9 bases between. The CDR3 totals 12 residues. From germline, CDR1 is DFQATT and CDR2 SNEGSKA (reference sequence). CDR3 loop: CSARGADNVLTF. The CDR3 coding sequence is TGCAGTGCTAGGGGGGCAGACAACGTCCTGACTTTC.

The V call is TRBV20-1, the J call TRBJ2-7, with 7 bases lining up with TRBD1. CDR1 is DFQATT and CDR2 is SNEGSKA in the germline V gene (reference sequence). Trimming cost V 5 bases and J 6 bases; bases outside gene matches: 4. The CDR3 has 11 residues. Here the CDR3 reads CSAGQVGEQYF. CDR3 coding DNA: TGCAGTGCTGGACAGGTGGGCGAGCAGTACTTC.

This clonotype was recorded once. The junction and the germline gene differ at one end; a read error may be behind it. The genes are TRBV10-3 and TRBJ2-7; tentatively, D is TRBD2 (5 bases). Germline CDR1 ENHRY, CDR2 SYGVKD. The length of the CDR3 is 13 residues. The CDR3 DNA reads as TGTGCCATCATTGAGGGCGGGTCCTACGAGCAGTACTTC. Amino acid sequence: CAIIEGGSYEQYF.

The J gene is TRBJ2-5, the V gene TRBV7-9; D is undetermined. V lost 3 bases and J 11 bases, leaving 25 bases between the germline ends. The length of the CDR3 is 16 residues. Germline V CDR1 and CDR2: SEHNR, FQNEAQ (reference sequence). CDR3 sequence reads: CASSFRYGHGDEEQYF. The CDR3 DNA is TGTGCCAGCAGCTTTCGGTATGGTCATGGCGACGAGGAGCAGTACTTC.

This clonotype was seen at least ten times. This CDR3 is CASSLVSSLDFNYGYTF. In DNA form, the CDR3 reads TGTGCCAGCAGCTTAGTTTCCAGTCTAGATTTTAACTATGGCTACACCTTC. V usage is TRBV7-2 and J usage is TRBJ1-2; D not certain. The CDR3 runs to 17 residues. Looked up from germline, CDR1 is SGHTA and CDR2 is FQGNSA. Between the trimmed V and J ends, which lost 1 base and 1 base, there was a span of 16 bases.

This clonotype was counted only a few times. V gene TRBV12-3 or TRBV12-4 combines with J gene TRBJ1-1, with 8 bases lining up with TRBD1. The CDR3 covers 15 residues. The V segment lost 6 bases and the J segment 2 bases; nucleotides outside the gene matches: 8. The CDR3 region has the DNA TGTGCCAGCAGGATGCAGGGGGCGTTTAACACTGAAGCTTTCTTT. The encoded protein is CASRMQGAFNTEAFF.